Sequencing of this TCR beta chain was carried out in a study of OX40 agonist ivuxolimab in advanced cancers. Study overall: Under the entry rules, prior anti-PD-1, anti-PD-L1 or anti-CTLA-4 therapy was allowed, and about 40% had some.

Assay used: immunoSEQ multiplex PCR; TCRdb lists only in-frame clones, some missing. The sample lists fewer than 50,000 clones; 89% were seen once. Samples of blood were obtained at baseline, on cycle 4 day 1, and on cycle 7 day 1. The CDR3 runs 14 residues. V was cut by 3 bases and J by 6 bases, with 13 bases left in between. Germline V gene lookup returns CDR1 SGDLS and CDR2 YYNGEE. The sequencing here drew on CD4+ or CD8+ T cells sorted from blood, taken in a trial of the OX40 agonist ivuxolimab. The chain couples TRBV9 to TRBJ2-1, with TRBD1 as a possible D gene (6 bases). The sequence was obtained from an adult with an advanced solid tumor such as melanoma, head and neck, liver or kidney cancer. The CDR3 DNA is TGTGCCAGCAGCGCCGGGACAAAACCCAATGAGCAGTTCTTC. Translated: CASSAGTKPNEQFF.